This is a list of T cell receptor beta chains from one sample in a study of technical replicates of blood from several donors. Sequencing used immunoSEQ multiplex PCR; TCRdb keeps in-frame clones, though not all of them. This sample has around 76,000 clones, with over 95% found just once. The sample taken for sequencing was T cells isolated from PBMCs. The receptors were gathered from a human donor in good health. CDR3s include the opening cysteine and the closing phenylalanine or tryptophan. A D gene is named only where the DNA matches it firmly. Clone sizes are given selectively: once, few, many, or a class where the clone is expanded.

TRBV19	TRBJ2-7	.	TRBD2	CASSPVAGGPEQYF	TGTGCCAGTAGTCCGGTAGCGGGAGGGCCCGAGCAGTACTTC
TRBV5-1	TRBJ1-1	.	TRBD1	CASTQGAGANTEAFF	TGCGCCAGCACCCAGGGGGCTGGGGCGAACACTGAAGCTTTCTTT
TRBV5-1	TRBJ2-5	.	.	CASSLFLRFQETQYF	TGCGCCAGCAGCTTGTTTCTCCGGTTTCAAGAGACCCAGTACTTC
TRBV9	TRBJ1-2	.	TRBD1	CASSKQGRADYGYTF	TGTGCCAGCAGTAAACAGGGGCGGGCGGACTATGGCTACACCTTC
TRBV4-1	TRBJ1-4	once	.	CASTSMGEKLFF	TGCGCCAGCACGAGCATGGGCGAAAAACTGTTTTTT
TRBV29-1	TRBJ2-3	.	TRBD1	CSAETGADTQYF	TGCAGCGCTGAGACAGGGGCAGATACGCAGTATTTT
TRBV11-2	TRBJ2-2	.	TRBD1	CASSSSTGSGELFF	TGTGCCAGCAGCTCCTCGACAGGGTCCGGGGAGCTGTTTTTT
TRBV27	TRBJ1-5	.	TRBD1	CASSSQGANQPQHF	TGTGCCAGCAGTTCCCAGGGGGCGAATCAGCCCCAGCATTTT
TRBV18	TRBJ1-4	.	.	CASSPLADEKLFF	TGTGCCAGCTCACCACTTGCAGATGAAAAACTGTTTTTT
TRBV28	TRBJ2-1	.	TRBD2	CASSATSGGYNEQFF	TGTGCCAGCAGTGCTACTAGCGGGGGCTACAATGAGCAGTTCTTC
TRBV7-9	TRBJ2-2	.	TRBD1	CASSWGTGNTGELFF	TGTGCCAGCAGCTGGGGGACAGGGAACACCGGGGAGCTGTTTTTT
TRBV2	TRBJ2-1	.	TRBD2	CASSSPGTSGSNEQFF	TGTGCCAGCAGTTCACCCGGGACTAGCGGGAGCAATGAGCAGTTCTTC
TRBV6-1	TRBJ2-7	.	.	CASSESDSRLYF	TGTGCCAGCAGTGAATCGGACAGTAGGCTGTACTTC
TRBV4-2	TRBJ2-7	once	.	CASSQIPGEEEYF	TGTGCCAGCAGCCAGATCCCTGGGGAGGAGGAGTACTTC